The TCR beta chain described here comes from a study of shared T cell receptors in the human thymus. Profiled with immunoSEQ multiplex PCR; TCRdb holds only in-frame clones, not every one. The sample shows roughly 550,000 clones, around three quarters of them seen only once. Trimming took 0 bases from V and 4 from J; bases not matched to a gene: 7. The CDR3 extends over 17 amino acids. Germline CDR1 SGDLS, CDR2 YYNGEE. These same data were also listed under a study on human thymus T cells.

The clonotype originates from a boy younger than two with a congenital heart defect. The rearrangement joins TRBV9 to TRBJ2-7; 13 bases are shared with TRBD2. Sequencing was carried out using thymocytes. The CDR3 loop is CASSVARGLAGFYEQYF. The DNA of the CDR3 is TGTGCCAGCAGCGTAGCTAGGGGACTAGCGGGATTTTACGAGCAGTACTTC.